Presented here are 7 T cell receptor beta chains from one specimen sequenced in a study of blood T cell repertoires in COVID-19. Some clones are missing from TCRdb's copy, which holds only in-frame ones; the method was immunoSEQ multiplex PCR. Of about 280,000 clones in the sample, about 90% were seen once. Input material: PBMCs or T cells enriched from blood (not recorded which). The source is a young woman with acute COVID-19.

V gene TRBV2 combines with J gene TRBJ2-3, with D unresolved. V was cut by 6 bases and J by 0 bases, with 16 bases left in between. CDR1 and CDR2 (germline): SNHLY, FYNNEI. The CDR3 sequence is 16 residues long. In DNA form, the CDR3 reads TGTGCCAGCAGGACGCAAACAGACGCTAGCACAGATACGCAGTATTTT. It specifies CASRTQTDASTDTQYF.

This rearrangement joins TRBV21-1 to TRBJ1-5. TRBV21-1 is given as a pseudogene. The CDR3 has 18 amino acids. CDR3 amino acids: CASSNLRGSPYSNQPQHF. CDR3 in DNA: TGTGCCAGCAGCAACCTGCGGGGGTCCCCTTATAGCAATCAGCCCCAGCATTTT.

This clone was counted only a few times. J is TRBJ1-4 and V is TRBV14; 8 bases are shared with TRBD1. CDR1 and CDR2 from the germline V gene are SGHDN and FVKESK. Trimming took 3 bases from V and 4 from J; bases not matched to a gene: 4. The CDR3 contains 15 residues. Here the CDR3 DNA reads TGTGCCAGCAGCCAGGGACAGGACCTTAATGAAAAACTGTTTTTT. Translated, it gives CASSQGQDLNEKLFF.

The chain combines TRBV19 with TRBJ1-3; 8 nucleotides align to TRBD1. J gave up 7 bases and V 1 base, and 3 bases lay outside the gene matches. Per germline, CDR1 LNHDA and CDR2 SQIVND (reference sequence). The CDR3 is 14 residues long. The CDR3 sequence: CASSIGQGTNTIYF. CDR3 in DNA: TGTGCCAGTAGTATAGGACAGGGGACGAACACCATATATTTT. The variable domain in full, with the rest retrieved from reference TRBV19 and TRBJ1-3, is DGGITQSPKYLFRKEGQNVTLSCEQNLNHDAMYWYRQDPGQGLRLIYYSQIVNDFQKGDIAEGYSVSREKKESFPLTVTSAQKNPTAFYLCASSIGQGTNTIYFGEGSWLTVV.

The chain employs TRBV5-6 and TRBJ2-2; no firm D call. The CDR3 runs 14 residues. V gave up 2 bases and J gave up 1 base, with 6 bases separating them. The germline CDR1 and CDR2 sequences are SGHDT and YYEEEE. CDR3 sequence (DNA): TGTGCCAGCAGCTTTGGCAGGAACACCGGGGAGCTGTTTTTT. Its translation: CASSFGRNTGELFF.

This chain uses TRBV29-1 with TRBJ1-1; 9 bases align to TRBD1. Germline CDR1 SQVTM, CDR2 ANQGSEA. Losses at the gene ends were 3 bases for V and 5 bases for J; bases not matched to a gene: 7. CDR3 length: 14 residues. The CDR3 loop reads CSVEGDRDQTEAFF. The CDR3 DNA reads TGCAGCGTTGAGGGGGACAGGGACCAAACTGAAGCTTTCTTT.

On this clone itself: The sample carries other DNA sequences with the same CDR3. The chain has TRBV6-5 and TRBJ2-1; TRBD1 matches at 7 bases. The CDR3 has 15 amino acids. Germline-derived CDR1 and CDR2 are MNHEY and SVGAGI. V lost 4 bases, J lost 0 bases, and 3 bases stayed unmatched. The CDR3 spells CASSSDRSSYNEQFF. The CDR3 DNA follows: TGTGCCAGCAGTTCGGACAGGAGCTCCTACAATGAGCAGTTCTTC.